The T cell receptor (beta chain) described here comes from a study of OX40 agonist ivuxolimab in advanced cancers. In the study overall: Partial responses occurred in three patients (one hepatocellular carcinoma, two cutaneous melanoma). Study conclusions and caveats: The work left the antigen specificity of expanded peripheral T cells undetermined.

Autoimmune disease history or systemic immunosuppression meant exclusion. Method: immunoSEQ multiplex PCR; TCRdb's copy keeps in-frame clones and lacks some. Of about 80,000 clones in the sample, around 90% were seen once. This clone was detected only once. Its antigen is currently unknown. The TCR originated in an adult with an advanced solid tumor such as melanoma, head and neck, liver or kidney cancer. The sequenced sample was CD4+ or CD8+ T cells sorted from blood, obtained in a trial of the OX40 agonist ivuxolimab.

CDR3 coding DNA: TGTGCCAGCGCTTCAGGGGAATACGAGCAGTACTTC. It encodes CASASGEYEQYF. The chain combines TRBV9 with TRBJ2-7; TRBD1 is a possible D gene (6 bases). The germline gives CDR1 SGDLS, CDR2 YYNGEE. With 7 bases removed from V and 4 bases from J, the gap between germline ends came to 12 bases. The CDR3 has 12 amino acids.